Following are 30 T cell receptor beta chains from one sample sequenced in a study of T cell changes during pregnancy in multiple sclerosis. Assay: immunoSEQ multiplex PCR; the TCRdb copy retains only in-frame clones and omits some. This table has 88,000 or so clones, 92% appearing once. Here the sequenced sample was peripheral blood, taken before pregnancy. These receptors came from a female donor with multiple sclerosis, enrolled in a pregnancy study.

The chain has TRBV7-3 and TRBJ2-3; no clear D. Germline V lookup: CDR1 SGHTA, CDR2 FQGTGA. The CDR3 runs to 14 residues. The ends were cut back, 2 bases at V and 0 bases at J, with 6 bases in the middle. The CDR3 DNA reads TGTGCCAGCAGCTTACACGGTAGCACAGATACGCAGTATTTT. It yields the protein CASSLHGSTDTQYF.

The CDR3 nucleotides read TGTGCCTGGAACCCGGGAATCGGCGAGCAGTACTTC. Its protein is CAWNPGIGEQYF. V is TRBV30 and J is TRBJ2-7; weak D call: TRBD2 (5 bases). The CDR3 covers 12 residues. Germline V gives CDR1 GTSNPN, CDR2 SVGIG (reference sequence). Trimming cost V 4 bases and J 6 bases, with 13 bases left between them.

A few counts support this clone. The chain employs TRBV28 and TRBJ2-7; 12 nucleotides line up with TRBD2. Germline V gives CDR1 MDHEN, CDR2 SYDVKM. This CDR3 contains 15 residues. V lost 6 bases, J lost 3 bases, and 6 bases stayed unmatched. CDR3 region: CASRQTSGRVYEQYF. The CDR3 DNA reads TGTGCCAGCAGACAGACTAGCGGGAGAGTCTACGAGCAGTACTTC.

The chain links TRBV6-5 to TRBJ2-6; possible D gene TRBD1, 6 bases. Between the trimmed V and J ends, which lost 6 bases and 2 bases, there was a span of 11 bases. CDR3 size: 15 residues. From germline, CDR1 is MNHEY and CDR2 SVGAGI. The CDR3 here is CASSYSGAGANVLTF. The CDR3 nucleotides read TGTGCCAGCAGCTATTCAGGGGCTGGGGCCAACGTCCTGACTTTC.

J is TRBJ2-5 and V is TRBV4-2, with no clear D. This CDR3 region has 15 residues. V lost 1 base and J lost 2, with 11 bases in between. CDR1 LGHNA and CDR2 YNFKEQ come from the germline V gene. CDR3 amino acids: CASSQVATKQETQYF. The CDR3 DNA reads as TGTGCCAGCAGCCAAGTTGCGACAAAACAAGAGACCCAGTACTTC.

The chain is built from TRBV11-2 and TRBJ2-1, with 10 bases identical to TRBD2. The J segment lost 6 bases and the V segment lost 4 bases, leaving 6 bases of the junction unmatched. Germline-derived CDR1 and CDR2 are SGHAT and FQNNGV. CDR3 size: 15 residues. CDR3 DNA: TGTGCCAGCAGCTCCCTAGCGGGAGTTCGCAATGAGCAGTTCTTC. The encoded protein is CASSSLAGVRNEQFF.

This clone occurred once. The chain combines TRBV29-1 with TRBJ2-7; the match to TRBD2 covers 10 bases. The J segment lost 11 bases and the V segment lost 6 bases, leaving 16 bases of the junction unmatched. The germline gives CDR1 SQVTM, CDR2 ANQGSEA. This CDR3 has 14 residues. CDR3 protein: CSVETGGAGGPEYF. The CDR3, as DNA: TGCAGCGTCGAAACCGGGGGAGCGGGAGGGCCGGAGTACTTC.

The chain joins TRBV6-1 to TRBJ2-6; 8 bases are a match to TRBD1. V trimming: 5 bases; J trimming: 2 bases; junction bases outside the gene matches: 8. Looked up from germline, CDR1 is MNHNS and CDR2 is SASEGT. This CDR3 comprises 17 residues. For the CDR3, the DNA is TGTGCCAGCAGTAAAGGACAGGGTAGAACTGGGGCCAACGTCCTGACTTTC. Encoded protein: CASSKGQGRTGANVLTF.

This clone was seen just once. The chain recombines TRBV7-2 with TRBJ2-1; D gene ambiguous. The CDR3 sequence is 12 residues long. Trimming cost V 1 base and J 11 bases, with 9 bases left between them. Looked up from germline, CDR1 is SGHTA and CDR2 is FQGNSA. The CDR3, as DNA: TGTGCCAGCAGCTTAGACCGAGGTCAGCAGTTCTTC. Amino acids: CASSLDRGQQFF.

This clone has just one count. V and J are TRBV6-5 and TRBJ1-1; 7 nucleotides align to TRBD1. J gave up 10 bases and V 3 bases, and 11 bases lay outside the gene matches. CDR1 is MNHEY, CDR2 SVGAGI, per germline. This CDR3 is built from 14 residues. The CDR3 is CASSYRDRAGGAFF. The CDR3 region has the DNA TGTGCCAGCAGTTATCGAGACAGGGCGGGTGGAGCTTTCTTT.

The chain combines TRBV7-9 with TRBJ2-7; D perhaps matches TRBD2 (5 bases). Germline CDR1 is SEHNR and CDR2 is FQNEAQ (reference sequence). The length of the CDR3 is 14 residues. V shed 1 base and J shed 3 bases, with 10 bases lying between them. CDR3 residues: CASSLVAGNYEQYF. The CDR3 nucleotides read TGTGCCAGCAGCTTAGTCGCCGGGAACTACGAGCAGTACTTC.

This chain connects TRBV13 to TRBJ2-7; D is perhaps TRBD1 (5 bases). Germline loops: CDR1 PRHDT, CDR2 FYEKMQ (reference sequence). This CDR3 is 14 amino acids long. Trimming took off 4 bases at V and 4 bases at J, with 14 bases between the two ends. Here the CDR3 DNA reads TGTGCCAGCAGCTCTGGGGCAGGGTCGTACGAGCAGTACTTC. Translated: CASSSGAGSYEQYF.

The chain is built from TRBV4-3 and TRBJ2-7; 8 nucleotides align to TRBD2. The CDR3 runs to 14 residues. The V gene's germline CDR1 is LGHNA and CDR2 YSLEER. J lost 5 bases, V lost 4 bases, and 7 bases had no gene match. The CDR3 spells CASSPSGRSDEQYF. For the CDR3, the DNA is TGCGCCAGCAGCCCCAGCGGGAGATCAGACGAGCAGTACTTC.

The CDR3: CASSATRIPNEQFF. CDR3 nucleotides: TGTGCCAGCAGTGCAACTAGGATTCCTAATGAGCAGTTCTTC. This chain joins TRBV9 and TRBJ2-1; perhaps TRBD2 as D (5 bases). Trimming took 5 bases from V and 7 from J, leaving 16 bases between them. Germline CDR1 is SGDLS and CDR2 is YYNGEE. The length of the CDR3 is 14 residues.

V and J are TRBV7-2 and TRBJ2-7; 8 positions match TRBD2. V shed 0 bases and J 4 bases; nucleotides not matched to a gene: 5. Germline CDR1 is SGHTA and CDR2 is FQGNSA. The length of the CDR3 is 15 residues. The CDR3 coding sequence is TGTGCCAGCAGCTTAGCGCCCGGACTAGCTTACGAGCAGTACTTC. This codes for CASSLAPGLAYEQYF.

This chain uses TRBV7-2 with TRBJ2-4, with 7 nucleotides matching TRBD2. Trimming took 1 base from V and 5 from J; bases not matched to a gene: 2. Per the germline V gene, CDR1 is SGHTA and CDR2 is FQGNSA. The CDR3 totals 14 residues. CDR3 sequence (DNA): TGTGCCAGCAGCTTAGGGACTAGGGAAAACATTCAGTACTTC. As protein: CASSLGTRENIQYF.

This rearrangement joins TRBV7-9 to TRBJ1-2; 9 bases agree with TRBD1. Germline CDR1 and CDR2: SEHNR and FQNEAQ (reference sequence). The V and J ends lost 6 bases and 2 bases, in that order; junction bases with no gene match: 7. The CDR3 extends over 15 amino acids. The CDR3 DNA reads TGTGCCAGCAGTCGGACAGGGGAAAAGAACTATGGCTACACCTTC. Its translation is CASSRTGEKNYGYTF.

The genes are TRBV5-1 and TRBJ2-3; perhaps TRBD1 as D (6 bases). Germline values: CDR1 SGHRS, CDR2 YFSETQ. The CDR3 has 13 amino acids. V was cut by 1 base and J by 3 bases, with 6 bases left in between. The CDR3 bases are TGCGCCAGCAGCTTGCAGGGGACAGATACGCAGTATTTT. Its translation is CASSLQGTDTQYF.

The chain has TRBV6-6 and TRBJ2-7; D not resolved. Trimming took 6 bases from V and 0 from J, leaving 12 bases between them. The CDR3 covers 14 residues. Per germline, CDR1 MNHNY and CDR2 SVGAGI (reference sequence). The CDR3 DNA is TGTGCCAGCAGGCCCCGGAGCCTCTCCTACGAGCAGTACTTC. Translated, it gives CASRPRSLSYEQYF.

The chain links TRBV6-5 to TRBJ2-2; D possibly corresponds to TRBD2 (5 bases). The germline CDR1 and CDR2 sequences are MNHEY and SVGAGI. The CDR3 is 14 residues long. V was clipped by 9 bases and J by 1 base, with 12 bases between them. The CDR3 DNA reads as TGTGCCAGTCGCGGGCGGGTGAACACCGGGGAGCTGTTTTTT. Translation: CASRGRVNTGELFF.

The chain employs TRBV25-1 and TRBJ2-3; D might be TRBD1 (5 bases). Germline V gives CDR1 MGHDK, CDR2 SYGVNS. There are 16 residues in the CDR3. Trimming removed 7 bases from V and 2 bases from J, with 19 bases in between. The CDR3 sequence: CASNDNVLGHTDTQYF. The CDR3 bases are TGTGCCAGCAATGATAATGTTCTAGGACACACAGATACGCAGTATTTT.

The chain joins TRBV27 to TRBJ2-1, with TRBD2 matching 7 bases. The CDR3 length is 16 residues. J gave up 3 bases and V 4 bases, and 9 bases lay outside the gene matches. CDR1 and CDR2 from the germline V gene are MNHEY and SMNVEV (reference sequence). The CDR3 protein is CASSYQKGGSYNEQFF. The CDR3 nucleotides are TGTGCCAGCAGTTATCAGAAAGGCGGGAGCTACAATGAGCAGTTCTTC.

The gene calls are TRBV5-5 and TRBJ2-7; a weak D match, TRBD2 (6 bases). CDR3 length equals 15 residues. Looked up from germline, CDR1 is SGHKS and CDR2 is YYEKEE (reference sequence). V lost 0 bases and J lost 0, with 10 bases in between. The CDR3 spells CASSLGGTSSYEQYF. Here the CDR3 DNA reads TGTGCCAGCAGCTTGGGCGGGACCAGCTCCTACGAGCAGTACTTC. The variable domain in full, with the rest retrieved from reference TRBV5-5 and TRBJ2-7, is DAGVTQSPTHLIKTRGQQVTLRCSPISGHKSVSWYQQVLGQGPQFIFQYYEKEERGRGNFPDRFSARQFPNYSSELNVNALLLGDSALYLCASSLGGTSSYEQYFGPGTRLTVT.

This chain joins TRBV19 and TRBJ2-7; TRBD2 agrees at 10 bases. V trimming: 7 bases; J trimming: 7 bases; junction bases outside the gene matches: 22. The germline V gene encodes CDR1 LNHDA and CDR2 SQIVND (reference sequence). This CDR3 is 18 amino acids long. CDR3 residues: CASTPRWGLAGEVGEQYF. In DNA, the CDR3 is TGTGCCAGTACTCCCCGGTGGGGGCTAGCGGGAGAGGTTGGAGAGCAGTACTTC.

The V and J genes are TRBV6-5 and TRBJ1-1, with unresolved D. V gave up 4 bases and J gave up 1 base, with 10 bases separating them. This CDR3 comprises 14 residues. CDR1 is MNHEY and CDR2 is SVGAGI in the germline V gene. The CDR3 bases are TGTGCCAGCAGTTCCAGGTGGAAGAACACTGAAGCTTTCTTT. This sequence encodes CASSSRWKNTEAFF.

The chain employs TRBV28 and TRBJ2-2; 7 bases match TRBD1. The trim removed 2 bases at V and 5 bases at J, leaving 8 bases unmatched. The length of the CDR3 is 16 residues. Germline-derived CDR1 and CDR2 are MDHEN and SYDVKM. The CDR3 spells CASSLARQGNTGELFF. In DNA, the CDR3 is TGTGCCAGCAGTTTAGCCCGACAGGGTAATACCGGGGAGCTGTTTTTT.

Only a few counts were recorded for this clone. The V gene is TRBV18, the J gene TRBJ2-7, with a tentative D call TRBD2 (6 bases). V shed 5 bases and J shed 7 bases, with 12 bases lying between them. This CDR3 contains 12 residues. Germline assignment: CDR1 KGHSH and CDR2 LQKENI. The CDR3 nucleotides are TGTGCCAGCTCAAGGGAGGTGGGAGAGCAGTACTTC. It translates to CASSREVGEQYF.

The rearrangement joins TRBV5-1 to TRBJ2-1, with a weak D call TRBD2 (9 bases). CDR1 is SGHRS, CDR2 YFSETQ, per germline. There are 19 residues in the CDR3. The V end lost 2 bases, the J end lost 8 bases, and 29 bases lay between the germline ends. CDR3: CASSFQGATSGRLGDEQFF. CDR3 sequence (DNA): TGCGCCAGCAGCTTCCAGGGGGCAACTAGCGGGCGTCTAGGCGATGAGCAGTTCTTC.

V usage is TRBV7-8 and J usage is TRBJ1-4; 7 bases fit TRBD1. Trimming took 1 base from V and 2 from J; bases not matched to a gene: 7. The CDR3 totals 17 residues. Germline V lookup: CDR1 SGHVS, CDR2 FQNEAQ. DNA for the CDR3: TGTGCCAGCAGCTTAGTGACAGGGCGGACGACTAATGAAAAACTGTTTTTT. It codes for CASSLVTGRTTNEKLFF.

The chain employs TRBV28 and TRBJ1-4; a weak D match, TRBD1 (5 bases). CDR3 length: 14 amino acids. CDR1 is MDHEN and CDR2 is SYDVKM in the germline V gene. The V gene lost 7 bases and the J gene lost 0 bases, with 9 bases spanning the gap. This chain's CDR3 is CASKKTATNEKLFF. The CDR3 DNA follows: TGTGCCAGCAAAAAGACAGCAACTAATGAAAAACTGTTTTTT.